The rows below give T cell receptor beta chains drawn from one sample of a study of brain T cells in children with intractable seizures. Clones were sequenced by immunoSEQ multiplex PCR, and TCRdb holds only the in-frame ones, with some missing. Seen here are 70,000 to 90,000 clones, roughly 91% observed once, and the top ten hold roughly 1.5%. The specimen was peripheral blood, collected at surgery. Receptors originate from a boy under two years old with tuberous sclerosis and intractable seizures. The CDR3 runs from the conserved cysteine through the conserved F or W. D genes are given only for firm matches. The size field is filled for only some rows; it gives once, few, many or a size class.

>TRBJ1-5|TRBD1|TRBV10-3|NA
TGTGCCATCAGGGGACAGGGGGACGGTCAGCCCCAGCATTTT
CAIRGQGDGQPQHF
>TRBJ1-1|TRBD1|TRBV9|NA
TGTGCCAGCAGCGTTGGACAGGGTAGGGGCACTGAAGCTTTCTTT
CASSVGQGRGTEAFF
>TRBJ2-7|TRBD2|TRBV7-3|NA
TGTGCCAGCAGCTTAAAGGCGGGAGGACCCTACGAGCAGTACTTC
CASSLKAGGPYEQYF
>TRBJ1-6|TRBD1|TRBV7-3|few
TGTGCCAGCAGCCAGGACAGGGGGAATTCACCCCTCCACTTT
CASSQDRGNSPLHF
>TRBJ1-5|NA|TRBV19|NA
TGTGCCAGTAGTATTCTCCACAATCAGCCCCAGCATTTT
CASSILHNQPQHF
>TRBJ2-7|NA|TRBV6-5|once
TGTGCCAGCAGGCCGCCGGCCGGGGGATCCTACGAGCAGTACTTC
CASRPPAGGSYEQYF
>TRBJ1-2|NA|TRBV29-1|NA
TGCAGCGTTTATCAGGGCTATGGCTACACCTTC
CSVYQGYGYTF
>TRBJ2-7|NA|TRBV19|NA
TGTGCCAGTAGTATTAGCAGGGCAACCTACGAGCAGTACTTC
CASSISRATYEQYF
>TRBJ1-6|NA|TRBV9|NA
TGTGCCAGCACGGCCGGGGAGGGTTCACCCCTCCACTTT
CASTAGEGSPLHF
>TRBJ2-7|NA|TRBV29-1|NA
TGCAGCGTTTCGGGGAGCTCCTACGAGCAGTACTTC
CSVSGSSYEQYF
>TRBJ2-7|NA|TRBV6-1|NA
TGTGCCAGCAGTGTAAATCCGGTGGGGGAGCAGTACTTC
CASSVNPVGEQYF
>TRBJ2-1|TRBD2|TRBV3-1/TRBV3-2|NA
TGTGCCAGCAGCCAAGCGTCTAGCGGGGGGAGGAGGGAGCAGTTCTTC
CASSQASSGGRREQFF
>TRBJ2-2|TRBD2|TRBV7-3|NA
TGTGCCAGCAGCTTTCTCCGGGGACGGCGGGGGACCGGGGAGCTGTTTTTT
CASSFLRGRRGTGELFF
>TRBJ2-2|NA|TRBV9|NA
TGTGCCAGCAGCGAGGGGTTGGCCGGGGAGCTGTTTTTT
CASSEGLAGELFF
>TRBJ2-1|TRBD2|TRBV7-8|NA
TGTGCCAGCAGCTTTTTTAGCGGGGTTTTCAATGAGCAGTTCTTC
CASSFFSGVFNEQFF
>TRBJ1-2|NA|TRBV12-3/TRBV12-4|once
TGTGCCAGCAGTTTCGAGACAGACTATGGCTACACCTTC
CASSFETDYGYTF
>TRBJ2-2|NA|TRBV15|NA
TGTGCCACCAGCAGTCTTGACAACACCGGGGAGCTGTTTTTT
CATSSLDNTGELFF
>TRBJ1-1|NA|TRBV5-1|NA
TGCGCCAGCAGCTTGGGGGGACATCTGGAAGCTTTCTTT
CASSLGGHLEAFF
>TRBJ1-2|TRBD1|TRBV3-1/TRBV3-2|NA
TGTGCCAGCAGCCAAGTGACAGGGACTAACTATGGCTACACCTTC
CASSQVTGTNYGYTF
>TRBJ2-7|NA|TRBV11-3|NA
TGTGCCAGCAGCTTAGATGCTCCCTACGAGCAGTACTTC
CASSLDAPYEQYF
>TRBJ2-7|NA|TRBV28|NA
TGTGCCAGCAGCGCCTGGGGGCTAGCTGGAAGCTCCTACGAGCAGTACTTC
CASSAWGLAGSSYEQYF
>TRBJ2-7|NA|TRBV27|NA
TGTGCCAGCAGTTTATCGGGCCGGGGGAGCTCCTACGAGCAGTACTTC
CASSLSGRGSSYEQYF
>TRBJ2-4|NA|TRBV7-2|NA
TGTGCCAGCAGCTTAGCGAGGGTGAGAGGAAACATTCAGTACTTC
CASSLARVRGNIQYF
>TRBJ2-2|NA|TRBV6-5|NA
TGTGCCAGCAGTTACAAGGGGGACACCGGGGAGCTGTTTTTT
CASSYKGDTGELFF
>TRBJ2-2|NA|TRBV18|NA
TGTGCCAGCTCACCACTACCGGGACTAGGGGGCCCCGGGGAGCTGTTTTTT
CASSPLPGLGGPGELFF
>TRBJ2-7|TRBD2|TRBV19|NA
TGTGCCAGTAGTATCCGAGGGGACTATCAACTGTCCGAGCAGTACTTC
CASSIRGDYQLSEQYF